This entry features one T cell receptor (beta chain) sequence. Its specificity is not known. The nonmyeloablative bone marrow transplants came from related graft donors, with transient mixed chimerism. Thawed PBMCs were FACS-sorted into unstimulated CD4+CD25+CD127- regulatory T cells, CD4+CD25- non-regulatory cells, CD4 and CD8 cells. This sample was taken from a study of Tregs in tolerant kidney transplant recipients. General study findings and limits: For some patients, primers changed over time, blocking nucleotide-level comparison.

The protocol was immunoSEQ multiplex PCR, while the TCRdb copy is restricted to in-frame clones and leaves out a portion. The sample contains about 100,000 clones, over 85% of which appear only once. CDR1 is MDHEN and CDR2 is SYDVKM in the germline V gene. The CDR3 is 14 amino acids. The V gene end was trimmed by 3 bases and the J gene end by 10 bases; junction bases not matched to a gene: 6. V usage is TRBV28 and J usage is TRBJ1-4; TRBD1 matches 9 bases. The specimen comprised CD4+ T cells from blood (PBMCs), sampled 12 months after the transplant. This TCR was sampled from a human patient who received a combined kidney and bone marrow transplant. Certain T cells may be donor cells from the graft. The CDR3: CASSFGTGRLKLFF. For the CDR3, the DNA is TGTGCCAGCAGTTTTGGGACAGGGAGATTAAAACTGTTTTTT.